This T cell receptor (beta chain) was found in a study of human CD4 T cells and Enterobacteriaceae. The CDR3 runs to 15 residues. The V gene's germline CDR1 is KGHSH and CDR2 LQKENI. V trimming: 1 base; J trimming: 7 bases; junction bases outside the gene matches: 7. Note on this clone: What it binds is unknown.

Ex vivo total memory CD4+ samples were deeply sequenced, detecting one cell in 200,000. This table comes from immunoSEQ multiplex PCR, and its TCRdb copy is limited to in-frame clones, with some not included. This sample has around 26,000 clones, with roughly 80% found just once. General observations from the study: Specific clonotypes appeared less expanded ex vivo than cross-reactive ones.

Sorting took every CD4+ cell except CD45RA+CCR7+CD95- naive cells, reaching over 95% purity. CD4 and CD14 magnetic microbeads positively selected total CD4+ T cells and monocytes. Sorting first excluded CD8+, CD14+, CD16+, CD56+, CD19+ and CD25-bright cells. This sequence originates from a human donor in good health. Sequenced sample: memory CD4+ T cells from blood. This chain links TRBV18 with TRBJ2-1; 7 bases agree with TRBD1. The CDR3 DNA sequence: TGTGCCAGCTCACCACAGGGGGCAGTAGGAAATGAGCAGTTCTTC. This gives the protein CASSPQGAVGNEQFF.